Listed below are T cell receptor beta chains from one sample, sequenced in a study of T cell repertoires in cytomegalovirus infection. TCRdb ran MiXCR on the reads and lists one entry per CDR3 protein. Of some 320,000 distinct CDR3 sequences listed, around 9.5% are singletons. The sequenced material came from PBMCs. These receptors were obtained from a human donor in good health (CMV status not recorded). Some clones in this sample may be carry-over from other donors' samples. Both conserved end residues are part of each CDR3. D genes are given only for firm matches. The listing skips clone size in some rows; elsewhere it reads once, few, many or a size class.

.	12	few	TRBJ1-1	TRBV2	CASSRARAEAFF	TGTGCCAGCAGTCGGGCCAGGGCTGAAGCTTTCTTT
TRBD2	16	many	TRBJ2-3	TRBV7-8	CASSTLAGGRADTQYF	TGTGCCAGCAGCACACTAGCGGGGGGGCGGGCAGATACGCAGTATTTT
TRBD2	16	many	TRBJ2-1	TRBV12-5	CASGPRGSYSYNEQFF	TGTGCTAGTGGCCCTCGCGGGAGTTACTCCTACAATGAGCAGTTCTTC
TRBD1	15	many	TRBJ1-6	TRBV7-2	CASSRGQGGNSPLHF	TGTGCCAGCAGCCGGGGACAGGGAGGCAATTCACCCCTCCACTTT
TRBD2	16	.	TRBJ2-7	TRBV6-2/TRBV6-3	CASSYFGLAGRYEQYF	TGTGCCAGCAGTTACTTCGGACTAGCGGGGCGATACGAGCAGTACTTC
TRBD1	14	.	TRBJ1-1	TRBV20-1	CSAFGQGAKAEAFF	TGCAGTGCTTTCGGACAGGGGGCTAAAGCTGAAGCTTTCTTT
.	15	many	TRBJ2-5	TRBV7-9	CASSLYGAGGETQYF	TGTGCCAGCAGCTTATACGGGGCCGGGGGAGAGACCCAGTACTTC
.	15	.	TRBJ2-2	TRBV7-3	CASTLMAGNTGELFF	TGTGCCAGCACCCTCATGGCGGGGAACACCGGGGAGCTGTTTTTT
TRBD1	13	.	TRBJ2-5	TRBV20-1	CSGRTGHQETQYF	TGCAGTGGGAGGACAGGGCACCAAGAGACCCAGTACTTC
.	13	few	TRBJ2-2	TRBV6-2/TRBV6-3	CASIVSIPGELFF	TGTGCCAGCATCGTTAGTATTCCCGGGGAGCTGTTTTTT
.	14	few	TRBJ2-7	TRBV7-6	CASSLGADPYEQYF	TGTGCCAGCAGCTTAGGGGCGGACCCCTACGAGCAGTACTTC
.	13	many	TRBJ2-7	TRBV27	CASSLSSGYEQYF	TGTGCCAGCAGTTTATCTAGCGGCTACGAGCAGTACTTC
.	15	few	TRBJ1-2	TRBV5-6	CASSLVGRKDYGYTF	TGTGCCAGCAGCTTGGTTGGCAGAAAGGACTATGGCTACACCTTC
.	14	few	TRBJ1-5	TRBV28	CASSPPQGHQPQHF	TGTGCCAGCAGTCCCCCCCAGGGCCATCAGCCCCAGCATTTT
.	14	.	TRBJ2-7	TRBV28	CASSLRTDPYEQYF	TGTGCCAGCAGTTTAAGAACTGACCCCTACGAGCAGTACTTC
.	14	many	TRBJ2-7	TRBV12-3/TRBV12-4	CASSFQTVSYEQYF	TGTGCCAGCAGTTTCCAAACAGTGTCCTACGAGCAGTACTTC
.	15	many	TRBJ1-6	TRBV6-2/TRBV6-3	CASAWAGSYNSPLHF	TGTGCCAGCGCGTGGGCCGGCTCCTATAATTCACCCCTCCACTTT
.	15	many	TRBJ2-5	TRBV19	CASSRAWDGGETQYF	TGTGCCAGTAGTAGGGCATGGGACGGAGGAGAGACCCAGTACTTC
TRBD2	18	.	TRBJ2-1	TRBV7-6	CASSLTAGGGFSYNEQFF	TGTGCCAGCAGCTTAACAGCGGGAGGGGGGTTCTCCTACAATGAGCAGTTCTTC
TRBD2	19	.	TRBJ2-2	TRBV6-2/TRBV6-3	CASSYSTLAGGLNTGELFF	TGTGCCAGCAGTTACTCGACATTAGCGGGAGGACTGAACACCGGGGAGCTGTTTTTT
TRBD2	21	many	TRBJ2-7	TRBV7-2	CASSFSATSSGTSGKFYEQYF	TGTGCCAGCAGCTTCTCTGCAACCTCCTCCGGGACTAGCGGGAAGTTCTACGAGCAGTACTTC
.	15	many	TRBJ1-4	TRBV7-2	CASSFTGRVNEKLFF	TGTGCCAGCAGCTTCACGGGACGGGTTAATGAAAAACTGTTTTTT
TRBD2	20	.	TRBJ2-2	TRBV27	CASSLSGTSGRDVATGELFF	TGTGCCAGCAGTTTATCCGGGACTAGCGGGAGAGATGTGGCCACCGGGGAGCTGTTTTTT
TRBD1	13	.	TRBJ2-2	TRBV6-6	CASSRDSTGELFF	TGTGCCAGCAGTCGGGACAGCACCGGGGAGCTGTTTTTT
TRBD2	15	many	TRBJ2-5	TRBV7-6	CASTETSGRGETQYF	TGTGCCAGCACCGAGACTAGCGGGAGAGGAGAGACCCAGTACTTC
.	13	.	TRBJ2-5	TRBV27	CASSLSVGGQFIF	TGTGCCAGCAGTTTATCGGTCGGAGGACAGTTTATCTTC